What follows are 17 T cell receptor beta chains derived from one specimen sequenced in a study of cytomegalovirus exposure and HLA in healthy donors. Assay: immunoSEQ multiplex PCR; the TCRdb copy retains only in-frame clones and omits some. The table lists about 120,000 clones, approximately 90% of them singletons. Sequenced material: PBMCs. Every receptor here comes from a young man in good health and CMV-seropositive.

The CDR3 here is CASSLAPPGFDEQYF. The CDR3 region has the DNA TGTGCCAGCAGCTTAGCGCCCCCAGGGTTTGACGAGCAGTACTTC. This chain connects TRBV11-2 to TRBJ2-7, with TRBD1 as a possible D gene (5 bases). This CDR3 region has 15 residues. Germline V gene data show CDR1 as SGHAT and CDR2 as FQNNGV. Trimming left V 1 base short and J 5 bases short, with 15 bases between.

The V and J genes are TRBV6-5 and TRBJ1-1, with no clear D. CDR1 and CDR2 from the germline V gene are MNHEY and SVGAGI. The CDR3 is made up of 13 amino acids. The germline V and J ends were trimmed by 2 bases and 1 base, with 5 bases remaining between them. CDR3 DNA: TGTGCCAGCAGTTACAAGCCGAACACTGAAGCTTTCTTT. Protein: CASSYKPNTEAFF.

The table lists this clone with a count of one. Different DNA sequences within this sample yield the same CDR3. The chain carries TRBV14 and TRBJ1-5; D gene unclear. Germline CDR1 reads SGHDN; CDR2 reads FVKESK. The CDR3 runs 13 residues. The ends were cut back, 4 bases at V and 0 bases at J, with 4 bases in the middle. CDR3 nucleotide sequence: TGTGCCAGCAGCCGACATAGCAATCAGCCCCAGCATTTT. Translation gives CASSRHSNQPQHF.

This clone was counted once. The CDR3 reads CASSPGLVTYNEQFF. CDR3 nucleotide sequence: TGTGCCAGCAGCCCCGGACTAGTGACCTACAATGAGCAGTTCTTC. The V and J genes are TRBV4-2 and TRBJ2-1, with 7 bases aligning to TRBD2. CDR3 length equals 15 residues. With V trimmed by 4 bases and J by 2 bases, 5 bases remained unmatched. The germline gives CDR1 LGHNA, CDR2 YNFKEQ.

The chain has TRBV7-9 and TRBJ2-1, with a weak D call TRBD1 (6 bases). Germline V lookup: CDR1 SEHNR, CDR2 FQNEAQ (reference sequence). V gave up 7 bases and J gave up 0 bases, with 19 bases separating them. This CDR3 has 17 amino acids. The CDR3 spells CASTTGAGASSYNEQFF. As DNA, the CDR3 is TGTGCCAGCACCACCGGGGCAGGGGCGAGCTCCTACAATGAGCAGTTCTTC. The full variable domain, completed using reference TRBV7-9 and TRBJ2-1, is DTGVSQNPRHKITKRGQNVTFRCDPISEHNRLYWYRQTLGQGPEFLTYFQNEAQLEKSRLLSDRFSAERPKGSFSTLEIQRTEQGDSAMYLCASTTGAGASSYNEQFFGPGTRLTVL.

For this clone: This is likely a read error, given that the CDR3 carries no conserved phenylalanine or tryptophan at its end. The rearrangement links TRBV6-1 to TRBJ1-2; TRBD1 aligns across 8 bases. J was trimmed by 0 bases and V by 10 bases; bases with no gene match: 4. The CDR3 contains 13 residues. CDR1 is MNHNS, CDR2 SASEGT, per germline. This CDR3 is CATARGPNYGYTL. Written as DNA, the CDR3 is TGTGCCACCGCCAGGGGGCCTAACTATGGCTACACCCTC.

The chain is built from TRBV7-9 and TRBJ2-1, with TRBD2 identical over 8 bases. Germline values: CDR1 SEHNR, CDR2 FQNEAQ (reference sequence). The CDR3 is 19 amino acids. V dropped 4 bases and J dropped 1; count of bases not matched to a gene: 15. Here the CDR3 DNA reads TGTGCCAGCAGCTCCAGCGGATGGCGGGGGGCTCATTCCTACAATGAGCAGTTCTTC. Its translation is CASSSSGWRGAHSYNEQFF.

The chain uses TRBV6-1 and TRBJ2-7, with D perhaps TRBD2 (5 bases). The CDR3 contains 12 residues. Trimming took off 5 bases at V and 4 bases at J, with 9 bases between the two ends. Germline values: CDR1 MNHNS, CDR2 SASEGT. The CDR3 here is CASSRSGYEQYF. For the CDR3, the DNA is TGTGCCAGCAGTCGCTCGGGGTACGAGCAGTACTTC.

This clone was recorded only once. The rearrangement joins TRBV28 to TRBJ2-2; D not resolved. The CDR3 consists of 14 residues. Trimming took off 3 bases at V and 1 base at J, with 6 bases between the two ends. From germline, CDR1 is MDHEN and CDR2 SYDVKM. The chain's CDR3 is CASSFSRNTGELFF. CDR3 nucleotides: TGTGCCAGCAGTTTCTCCCGGAACACCGGGGAGCTGTTTTTT.

This clone was detected only once. The chain uses TRBV5-5 and TRBJ2-5; TRBD1 aligns across 9 bases. Germline-derived CDR1 and CDR2 are SGHKS and YYEKEE (reference sequence). This CDR3 spans 16 amino acids. With 2 bases clipped from V and 5 bases from J, the junction kept 10 bases outside the gene matches. CDR3 sequence: CASSFRGTGRGETQYF. The DNA for the CDR3 is TGTGCCAGCAGCTTCCGTGGGACAGGGAGGGGGGAGACCCAGTACTTC.

J is TRBJ2-7 and V is TRBV6-6; unclear D gene. This CDR3 is built from 12 residues. CDR1 and CDR2 (germline): MNHNY, SVGAGI (reference sequence). Trimming stripped 4 bases from V and 3 bases from J, with 7 bases between. The CDR3 region is CASSSLFYEQYF. CDR3 coding DNA: TGTGCCAGCAGTTCACTATTCTACGAGCAGTACTTC.

This chain connects TRBV4-3 to TRBJ1-2; no firm D call. Germline CDR1 reads LGHNA; CDR2 reads YSLEER. Between the trimmed V and J ends, which lost 5 bases and 8 bases, there was a span of 9 bases. This CDR3 has 11 residues. CDR3 bases: TGCGCCAGCAGCACGTGGAGGGGCTACACCTTC. Translation gives CASSTWRGYTF.

The rearrangement links TRBV4-1 to TRBJ1-1; D is uncertain. Germline V gene sequence: CDR1 MGHRA, CDR2 YSYEKL. CDR3 length: 12 amino acids. V lost 2 bases, J lost 4 bases, and 5 bases lay in between. The CDR3 region is CASSQSGTEAFF. The CDR3 DNA sequence: TGCGCCAGCAGCCAAAGCGGCACTGAAGCTTTCTTT.

The table lists this clone with a count of one. Sequence at one end of the junction differs from germline and may be a read error. The identical CDR3 is also encoded by other nucleotide sequences in the sample. This chain uses TRBV2 with TRBJ1-2; D call uncertain. The CDR3 is 14 amino acids. Germline values: CDR1 SNHLY, CDR2 FYNNEI. The CDR3 DNA sequence: TGTGCCAGCAGTGAAAAAACAGAAGCCTATGGTTACACCTTC. It specifies CASSEKTEAYGYTF. The full variable domain, with the rest looked up from reference TRBV2 and TRBJ1-2, is EPEVTQTPSHQVTQMGQEVILRCVPISNHLYFYWYRQILGQKVEFLVSFYNNEISEKSEIFDDQFSVERPDGSNFTLKIRSTKLEDSAMYFCASSEKTEAYGYTFGSGTRLTVV.

This sequence joins TRBV11-2 and TRBJ2-7, with 8 bases aligning to TRBD1. V shed 5 bases and J 5 bases; nucleotides not matched to a gene: 14. This CDR3 spans 16 amino acids. Per germline, CDR1 SGHAT and CDR2 FQNNGV. The CDR3 region is CASSPVKGRGLNEQYF. CDR3 bases: TGTGCCAGCAGCCCCGTGAAGGGCAGGGGGCTCAACGAGCAGTACTTC.

This rearrangement joins TRBV11-3 to TRBJ1-1, with 8 bases matching TRBD1. The CDR3 length is 14 residues. After removal of 10 bases from V and 5 bases from J, the junction contained 12 bases not matched to a gene. In germline, CDR1 is SGHNT, CDR2 YENEEA. CDR3 protein: CATSDRVKLTEAFF. In DNA, the CDR3 is TGTGCCACCTCGGACAGGGTAAAATTGACTGAAGCTTTCTTT.

The chain carries TRBV5-4 and TRBJ1-5; TRBD1 is a possible D gene (6 bases). V was clipped by 4 bases and J by 6 bases, with 17 bases between them. Germline V CDR1 and CDR2: SGHNT, YYREEE (reference sequence). This CDR3 has 15 residues. The CDR3 DNA sequence: TGTGCCAGCAGCCTAACTCCGGGAGGGGGTCAGCCCCAGCATTTT. It codes for CASSLTPGGGQPQHF.